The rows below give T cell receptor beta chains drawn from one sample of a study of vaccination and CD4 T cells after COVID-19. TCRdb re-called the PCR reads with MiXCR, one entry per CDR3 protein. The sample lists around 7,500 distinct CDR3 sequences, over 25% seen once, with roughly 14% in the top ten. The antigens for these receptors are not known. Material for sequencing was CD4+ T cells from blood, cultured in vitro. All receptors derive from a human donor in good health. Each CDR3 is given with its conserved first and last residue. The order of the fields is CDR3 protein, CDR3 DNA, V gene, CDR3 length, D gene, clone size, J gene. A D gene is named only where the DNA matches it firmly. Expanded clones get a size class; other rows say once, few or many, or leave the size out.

CDR3aa: CASSLYGTGPRAYGYTF; CDR3nt: TGTGCCAGCAGTTTATACGGGACGGGACCGCGGGCCTATGGCTACACCTTC; v_gene: TRBV28; len: 17; d_gene: .; abundance: .; j_gene: TRBJ1-2
CDR3aa: CASSLDWTDTQYF; CDR3nt: TGTGCCAGCAGCTTAGATTGGACAGATACGCAGTATTTT; v_gene: TRBV11-2; len: 13; d_gene: .; abundance: few; j_gene: TRBJ2-3
CDR3aa: CARSLPTSGHPYF; CDR3nt: TGCGCCAGAAGCCTGCCCACTAGCGGCCACCCGTACTTC; v_gene: TRBV5-1; len: 13; d_gene: TRBD2; abundance: once; j_gene: TRBJ2-5
CDR3aa: CAISGQGRETQYF; CDR3nt: TGTGCCATCAGTGGACAGGGGAGAGAGACCCAGTACTTC; v_gene: TRBV25-1; len: 13; d_gene: TRBD1; abundance: .; j_gene: TRBJ2-5
CDR3aa: CASSPRLRGGSDTQYF; CDR3nt: TGTGCCAGCAGTCCCCGACTACGTGGGGGATCGGATACGCAGTATTTT; v_gene: TRBV28; len: 16; d_gene: .; abundance: .; j_gene: TRBJ2-3
CDR3aa: CASSLVAALSSEQYF; CDR3nt: TGTGCCAGCAGTTTGGTGGCGGCCCTCTCATCCGAGCAGTACTTC; v_gene: TRBV28; len: 15; d_gene: .; abundance: .; j_gene: TRBJ2-7
CDR3aa: CSAETRTGGETQYF; CDR3nt: TGCAGTGCGGAAACCCGTACAGGAGGGGAGACCCAGTACTTC; v_gene: TRBV20-1; len: 14; d_gene: .; abundance: .; j_gene: TRBJ2-5
CDR3aa: CASSPGGGAITEAFF; CDR3nt: TGTGCCAGCAGCCCCGGGGGGGGGGCGATAACTGAAGCTTTCTTT; v_gene: TRBV28; len: 15; d_gene: .; abundance: .; j_gene: TRBJ1-1
CDR3aa: CASSLAGGPTDTQYF; CDR3nt: TGTGCCAGCAGCTTAGCGGGAGGGCCCACAGATACGCAGTATTTT; v_gene: TRBV7-3; len: 15; d_gene: TRBD2; abundance: .; j_gene: TRBJ2-3
CDR3aa: CSASSATYEQYF; CDR3nt: TGCAGTGCTAGTAGTGCCACCTACGAGCAGTACTTC; v_gene: TRBV20-1; len: 12; d_gene: .; abundance: .; j_gene: TRBJ2-7
CDR3aa: CASSPTSYGYTF; CDR3nt: TGTGCCAGCAGTCCGACGAGTTATGGCTACACCTTC; v_gene: TRBV6-1; len: 12; d_gene: .; abundance: few; j_gene: TRBJ1-2
CDR3aa: CAISRSRGDLETQYF; CDR3nt: TGTGCCATCAGTAGGTCTAGGGGGGATCTGGAGACCCAGTACTTC; v_gene: TRBV10-3; len: 15; d_gene: .; abundance: .; j_gene: TRBJ2-5
CDR3aa: CASRTRGKTQYF; CDR3nt: TGTGCCAGCAGGACTAGGGGGAAGACCCAGTACTTC; v_gene: TRBV2; len: 12; d_gene: .; abundance: .; j_gene: TRBJ2-5
CDR3aa: CASSRLAGEQETQYF; CDR3nt: TGTGCCAGCAGTCGACTAGCGGGAGAGCAAGAGACCCAGTACTTC; v_gene: TRBV6-4; len: 15; d_gene: TRBD2; abundance: medium-sized; j_gene: TRBJ2-5
CDR3aa: CASSPIPDGYQPQHF; CDR3nt: TGTGCCAGCAGTCCGATCCCGGACGGATATCAGCCCCAGCATTTT; v_gene: TRBV12-3/TRBV12-4; len: 15; d_gene: .; abundance: .; j_gene: TRBJ1-5
CDR3aa: CASSFFGSEQYF; CDR3nt: TGTGCCAGCAGCTTTTTCGGGAGCGAGCAGTACTTC; v_gene: TRBV11-2; len: 12; d_gene: .; abundance: .; j_gene: TRBJ2-7
CDR3aa: CASSRAGTGKAYEQYF; CDR3nt: TGTGCCAGCAGTCGGGCCGGGACAGGGAAGGCCTACGAGCAGTACTTC; v_gene: TRBV28; len: 16; d_gene: TRBD1; abundance: .; j_gene: TRBJ2-7
CDR3aa: CASSSHPLDTLYEQYF; CDR3nt: TGTGCCAGCAGTTCCCACCCGCTAGACACCCTCTACGAGCAGTACTTC; v_gene: TRBV6-5; len: 16; d_gene: .; abundance: few; j_gene: TRBJ2-7
CDR3aa: CAIQRGTEQYF; CDR3nt: TGTGCCATTCAGCGGGGGACCGAGCAGTACTTC; v_gene: TRBV28; len: 11; d_gene: TRBD2; abundance: .; j_gene: TRBJ2-7
CDR3aa: CATSRDGGNYGYTF; CDR3nt: TGTGCCACCAGCAGAGATGGGGGCAACTATGGCTACACCTTC; v_gene: TRBV15; len: 14; d_gene: .; abundance: .; j_gene: TRBJ1-2
CDR3aa: CSAHRAAETQYF; CDR3nt: TGCAGTGCTCACAGGGCGGCAGAGACCCAGTACTTC; v_gene: TRBV20-1; len: 12; d_gene: .; abundance: .; j_gene: TRBJ2-5
CDR3aa: CASSFTGVTGRMYGYTF; CDR3nt: TGTGCCAGCAGTTTTACAGGGGTCACGGGTCGGATGTATGGCTACACCTTC; v_gene: TRBV27; len: 17; d_gene: TRBD1; abundance: .; j_gene: TRBJ1-2
CDR3aa: CASSSDRGPYYEQYF; CDR3nt: TGTGCCAGCAGTTCCGACAGGGGGCCATACTACGAGCAGTACTTC; v_gene: TRBV6-2/TRBV6-3; len: 15; d_gene: TRBD1; abundance: .; j_gene: TRBJ2-7
CDR3aa: CAISPGQGTDTQYF; CDR3nt: TGTGCCATCAGTCCGGGACAGGGGACAGATACGCAGTATTTT; v_gene: TRBV10-3; len: 14; d_gene: TRBD1; abundance: .; j_gene: TRBJ2-3
CDR3aa: CASSLFRDAGANVLTF; CDR3nt: TGTGCCAGCAGCCTCTTCCGGGATGCTGGGGCCAACGTCCTGACTTTC; v_gene: TRBV3-1; len: 16; d_gene: .; abundance: .; j_gene: TRBJ2-6
CDR3aa: CASSRDLVSTYNEQFF; CDR3nt: TGCGCCAGCAGCAGGGATCTGGTCAGCACCTACAATGAGCAGTTCTTC; v_gene: TRBV5-1; len: 16; d_gene: .; abundance: .; j_gene: TRBJ2-1
CDR3aa: CSARRGSTGELFF; CDR3nt: TGCAGTGCTAGAAGGGGATCCACCGGGGAGCTGTTTTTT; v_gene: TRBV20-1; len: 13; d_gene: .; abundance: medium-sized; j_gene: TRBJ2-2
CDR3aa: CASSSWDRVHTGELFF; CDR3nt: TGTGCCAGCAGTTCTTGGGACAGGGTACACACCGGGGAGCTGTTTTTT; v_gene: TRBV6-5; len: 16; d_gene: TRBD1; abundance: .; j_gene: TRBJ2-2
CDR3aa: CASSLASVYEQYF; CDR3nt: TGTGCCAGCAGCTTGGCCTCCGTCTACGAGCAGTACTTC; v_gene: TRBV5-6; len: 13; d_gene: .; abundance: .; j_gene: TRBJ2-7
CDR3aa: CASSWSPGGDEQYF; CDR3nt: TGTGCCAGCAGCTGGTCCCCTGGGGGTGACGAGCAGTACTTC; v_gene: TRBV7-3; len: 14; d_gene: .; abundance: few; j_gene: TRBJ2-7
CDR3aa: CASSQVSSGSIGYEQYF; CDR3nt: TGTGCCAGCAGCCAAGTGTCCAGCGGGAGTATCGGCTACGAGCAGTACTTC; v_gene: TRBV3-1; len: 17; d_gene: TRBD2; abundance: once; j_gene: TRBJ2-7
CDR3aa: CASSSSGGAYNEQFF; CDR3nt: TGTGCCAGCAGTTCGTCAGGGGGGGCCTACAATGAGCAGTTCTTC; v_gene: TRBV28; len: 15; d_gene: .; abundance: .; j_gene: TRBJ2-1
CDR3aa: CASHTGLVNTEAFF; CDR3nt: TGTGCCAGCCATACAGGGTTGGTGAACACTGAAGCTTTCTTT; v_gene: TRBV7-2; len: 14; d_gene: .; abundance: few; j_gene: TRBJ1-1